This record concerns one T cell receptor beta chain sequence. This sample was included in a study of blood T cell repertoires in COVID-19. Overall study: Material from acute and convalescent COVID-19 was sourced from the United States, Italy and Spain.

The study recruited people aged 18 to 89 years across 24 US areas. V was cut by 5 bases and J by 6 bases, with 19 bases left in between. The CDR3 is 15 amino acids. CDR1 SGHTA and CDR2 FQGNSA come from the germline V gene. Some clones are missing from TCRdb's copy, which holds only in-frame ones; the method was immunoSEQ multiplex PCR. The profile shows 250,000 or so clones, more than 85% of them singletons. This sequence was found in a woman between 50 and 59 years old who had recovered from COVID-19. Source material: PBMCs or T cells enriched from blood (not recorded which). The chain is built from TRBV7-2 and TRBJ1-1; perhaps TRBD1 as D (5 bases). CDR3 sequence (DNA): TGTGCCAGCAGCGCCAATGGGGGGTCTCTCTCTGAAGCTTTCTTT. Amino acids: CASSANGGSLSEAFF.